The 9 T cell receptor beta chains presented below share a single source sample, sequenced in a study of cytomegalovirus exposure and HLA in healthy donors. Some clones are missing from TCRdb's copy, which holds only in-frame ones; the method was immunoSEQ multiplex PCR. The table records some 110,000 clones, around 85% of them present only once. Material: PBMCs. These receptors all come from a man between 18 and 29 years old in good health and CMV-seropositive.

The rearrangement links TRBV28 to TRBJ1-6, with TRBD1 identical over 7 bases. V lost 5 bases to trimming and J lost 0 bases; unmatched junction nucleotides: 13. CDR1 and CDR2 (germline): MDHEN, SYDVKM. The CDR3 contains 19 residues. The CDR3 spells CASSPVEGAKSSYNSPLHF. Here the CDR3 DNA reads TGTGCCAGCAGTCCTGTGGAGGGGGCGAAAAGCTCCTATAATTCACCCCTCCACTTT.

The CDR3 sequence is CASSRDREFDEQFF. CDR3 coding DNA: TGTGCCAGCAGCAGGGACAGGGAATTTGATGAGCAGTTCTTC. V and J are TRBV7-9 and TRBJ2-1; 9 nucleotides align to TRBD1. The CDR3 spans 14 residues. Per germline, CDR1 SEHNR and CDR2 FQNEAQ (reference sequence). J lost 8 bases, V lost 5 bases, and 7 bases had no gene match.

The V gene is TRBV27, the J gene TRBJ2-1, with 9 bases lining up with TRBD2. Germline V gene lookup returns CDR1 MNHEY and CDR2 SMNVEV (reference sequence). The CDR3 has 15 amino acids. The V segment lost 3 bases and the J segment 8 bases; nucleotides outside the gene matches: 8. CDR3 region: CASSLAGGTGDEQFF. The DNA of the CDR3 is TGTGCCAGCAGTTTGGCGGGGGGGACGGGCGATGAGCAGTTCTTC.

The V gene is TRBV5-1, the J gene TRBJ2-1; 7 bases fit TRBD1. From germline, CDR1 is SGHRS and CDR2 YFSETQ. This CDR3 contains 14 residues. Trimming at V came to 6 bases and at J to 0 bases, leaving 3 bases not matched to a gene. CDR3 bases: TGCGCCAGCAAAAGGGACAGCTCCTACAATGAGCAGTTCTTC. Protein sequence: CASKRDSSYNEQFF.

V usage is TRBV7-2 and J usage is TRBJ1-4; no clear D. Germline CDR1 and CDR2: SGHTA and FQGNSA. Trimming stripped 0 bases from V and 8 bases from J, with 13 bases between. CDR3 size: 15 residues. CDR3 DNA sequence: TGTGCCAGCAGCTTAGCCACAGCCCTAAGGGAAAAACTGTTTTTT. Translation gives CASSLATALREKLFF.

The gene calls are TRBV7-8 and TRBJ1-6, with D perhaps matching TRBD1 (5 bases). The CDR3 length is 15 residues. The V end lost 6 bases, the J end lost 9 bases, and 18 bases lay between the germline ends. The germline CDR1 and CDR2 sequences are SGHVS and FQNEAQ. Here the CDR3 DNA reads TGTGCCAGCAGGGAGGGGTTACAATGGAGTTCACCCCTCCACTTT. It specifies CASREGLQWSSPLHF.

This sequence joins TRBV28 and TRBJ2-7; D remains ambiguous. V was clipped by 2 bases and J by 5 bases, with 13 bases between them. Per the germline V gene, CDR1 is MDHEN and CDR2 is SYDVKM. The CDR3 runs to 14 residues. The CDR3 nucleotides are TGTGCCAGCAGTTTAGGGTGGGCTTACCACGAGCAGTACTTC. This gives the protein CASSLGWAYHEQYF.

The V call is TRBV30, the J call TRBJ2-2; D perhaps matches TRBD1 (6 bases). Germline values: CDR1 GTSNPN, CDR2 SVGIG (reference sequence). V shed 1 base and J shed 8 bases, with 17 bases lying between them. This CDR3 contains 15 residues. CDR3: CAWSEMTGGLGELFF. The CDR3 bases are TGTGCCTGGAGTGAAATGACAGGCGGGCTAGGGGAGCTGTTTTTT.

This clone was observed once. This rearrangement joins TRBV28 to TRBJ1-1; D might be TRBD1 (5 bases). The CDR3 sequence is 15 residues long. Germline V CDR1 and CDR2: MDHEN, SYDVKM. V lost 6 bases and J 3 bases, leaving 17 bases between the germline ends. CDR3 coding DNA: TGTGCCAGCAGCCGACGGGGGGTAACGGACACTGAAGCTTTCTTT. Protein: CASSRRGVTDTEAFF.